This TCR beta chain was observed in a study of control samples from healthy donors and cancer patients. The repertoire was sequenced with immunoSEQ multiplex PCR; TCRdb's copy has only in-frame clones and lacks some. The profile shows fewer than 150,000 clones, more than 80% of them singletons. J was trimmed by 5 bases and V by 6 bases; bases with no gene match: 6. There are 14 residues in the CDR3. CDR1 and CDR2 from the germline V gene are SEHNR and FQNEAQ (reference sequence). The sequence derives from a man aged 18 to 30 in good health. The chain combines TRBV7-9 with TRBJ1-5; 8 bases agree with TRBD1. The sequenced material came from blood. CDR3: CASRGTGDDQPQHF. In nucleotides, the CDR3 is TGTGCCAGCAGGGGGACAGGTGACGATCAGCCCCAGCATTTT.